A single T cell receptor beta chain is shown here with its context. The data belong to a study of blood T cell repertoires in COVID-19. Assay used: immunoSEQ multiplex PCR; TCRdb lists only in-frame clones, some missing. The data show about 87,000 clones, around 82% seen once. The CDR3 has 16 amino acids. The V end lost 3 bases, the J end lost 5 bases, and 16 bases lay between the germline ends. Looked up from germline, CDR1 is LNHDA and CDR2 is SQIVND (reference sequence). This clonotype was sampled from a woman of 80 years or more with COVID-19, enrolled during active disease. The sample comprised peripheral blood. The J gene is TRBJ1-4, the V gene TRBV19; weak D call: TRBD1 (6 bases). This chain's CDR3 is CASSIQGLGPNEKLFF. DNA of the CDR3: TGTGCCAGTAGTATTCAGGGGCTCGGGCCCAATGAAAAACTGTTTTTT.